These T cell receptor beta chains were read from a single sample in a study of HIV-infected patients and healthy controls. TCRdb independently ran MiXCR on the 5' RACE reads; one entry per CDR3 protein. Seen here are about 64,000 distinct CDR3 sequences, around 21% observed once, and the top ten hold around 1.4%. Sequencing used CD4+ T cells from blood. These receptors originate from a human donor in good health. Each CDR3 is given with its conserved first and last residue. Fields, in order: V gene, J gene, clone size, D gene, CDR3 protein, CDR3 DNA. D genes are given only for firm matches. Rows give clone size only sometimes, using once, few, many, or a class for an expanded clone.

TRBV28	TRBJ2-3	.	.	CASSKGARDTQYF	TGTGCCAGCAGTAAAGGAGCCCGAGATACGCAGTATTTT
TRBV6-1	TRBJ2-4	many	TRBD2	CASSPRTSGDIQYF	TGTGCCAGCAGTCCCCGGACTAGCGGGGACATTCAGTACTTC
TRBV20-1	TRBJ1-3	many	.	CSARDYGKISGNTIYF	TGCAGTGCTAGAGATTATGGGAAGATCTCTGGAAACACCATATATTTT
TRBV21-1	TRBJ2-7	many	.	CASSRSSSEQYF	TGTGCCAGCAGCCGGAGTAGCTCCGAGCAGTACTTC
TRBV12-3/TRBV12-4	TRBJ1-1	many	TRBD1	CASSPRQGRTEAFF	TGTGCCAGCAGTCCGAGACAGGGAAGGACTGAAGCTTTCTTT
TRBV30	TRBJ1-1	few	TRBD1	CAGRPGGFISEAFF	TGTGCCGGTCGGCCAGGGGGGTTTATCTCTGAAGCTTTCTTT
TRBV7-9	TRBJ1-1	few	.	CASSLGGSMNTEAFF	TGTGCCAGCAGCTTAGGGGGTTCCATGAACACTGAAGCTTTCTTT
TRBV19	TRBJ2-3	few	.	CASSIGAPWLDTQYF	TGTGCCAGTAGTATCGGGGCTCCCTGGTTGGATACGCAGTATTTT
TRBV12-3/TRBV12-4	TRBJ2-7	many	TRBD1	CASSPTGAYEQYF	TGTGCCAGCAGTCCGACAGGGGCCTACGAGCAGTACTTC
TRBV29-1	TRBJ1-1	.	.	CSGDNSRGNTEAFF	TGCAGCGGGGACAACTCCCGCGGGAACACTGAAGCTTTCTTT
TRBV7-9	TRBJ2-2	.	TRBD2	CASSLASGRDTGELFF	TGTGCCAGCAGCTTGGCTAGCGGGAGAGACACCGGGGAGCTGTTTTTT
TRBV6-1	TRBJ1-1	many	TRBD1	CASSARQGTNTEAFF	TGTGCCAGCAGTGCCCGACAGGGGACGAACACTGAAGCTTTCTTT
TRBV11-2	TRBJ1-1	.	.	CASSLQILDTEAFF	TGTGCCAGCAGCTTACAGATATTGGACACTGAAGCTTTCTTT
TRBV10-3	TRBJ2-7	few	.	CAISSVPYEQYF	TGTGCCATCAGCAGCGTACCCTACGAGCAGTACTTC
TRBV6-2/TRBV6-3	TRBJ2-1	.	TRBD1	CASSLYRGAFRNNEQFF	TGTGCCAGCAGCCTTTACAGGGGGGCTTTCAGGAACAATGAGCAGTTCTTC
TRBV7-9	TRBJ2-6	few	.	CASSLAHSGANVLTF	TGTGCCAGCAGCTTAGCGCACTCTGGGGCCAACGTCCTGACTTTC
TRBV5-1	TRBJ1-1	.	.	CASSSTGTRDTEAFF	TGCGCCAGCAGCTCTACCGGGACACGGGACACTGAAGCTTTCTTT
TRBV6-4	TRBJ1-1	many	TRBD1	CASSDYGPGQGAGTEAFF	TGTGCCAGCAGTGACTACGGACCGGGACAGGGGGCCGGCACTGAAGCTTTCTTT
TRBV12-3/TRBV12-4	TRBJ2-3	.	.	CASSLNVGGSADTQYF	TGTGCCAGCAGTTTGAACGTAGGAGGGAGTGCAGATACGCAGTATTTT
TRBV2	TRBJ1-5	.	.	CASRDSNQPQHF	TGTGCCAGCAGGGATAGCAATCAGCCCCAGCATTTT
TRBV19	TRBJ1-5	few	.	CASRKLVAGYGQPQHF	TGTGCCAGTAGAAAACTGGTGGCAGGGTACGGACAGCCCCAGCATTTT
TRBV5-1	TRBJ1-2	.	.	CASSSLGGFNYGYTF	TGCGCCAGCAGCTCGCTTGGGGGTTTCAACTATGGCTACACCTTC
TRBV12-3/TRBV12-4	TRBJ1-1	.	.	CASSLGRGWGTEAFF	TGTGCCAGCAGTTTAGGGAGGGGTTGGGGCACTGAAGCTTTCTTT
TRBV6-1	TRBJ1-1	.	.	CASNRAGRYTEAFF	TGTGCCAGCAATCGAGCGGGGAGGTACACTGAAGCTTTCTTT
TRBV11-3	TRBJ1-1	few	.	CASSPWDFLEAGNTEAFF	TGTGCCAGCAGCCCATGGGACTTTCTGGAAGCGGGAAACACTGAAGCTTTCTTT